Shown below are 27 T cell receptor beta chains from a single sample sequenced in a study of T cells after somatic rescue of genetic block. The protocol was immunoSEQ multiplex PCR, while the TCRdb copy is restricted to in-frame clones and leaves out a portion. Altogether around 100,000 clones are present, over 80% being singletons, with the ten largest covering roughly 1.5%. The sequenced sample consisted of peripheral blood mononuclear cells (PBMCs). The origin of the receptors is a woman in her late teens or twenties.

The chain combines TRBV27 with TRBJ2-7; 7 positions match TRBD1. Germline lookup yields CDR1 MNHEY and CDR2 SMNVEV (reference sequence). This CDR3 is 13 amino acids long. The junction had 10 bases not matched to a gene; V was cut back by 8 bases and J by 6 bases. The CDR3 region has the DNA TGTGCCAGCCGACGCCTCGGACAGGTCGAGCAGTACTTC. Translating it yields CASRRLGQVEQYF.

J is TRBJ2-7 and V is TRBV19; 10 positions match TRBD2. Germline V CDR1 and CDR2: LNHDA, SQIVND (reference sequence). V was clipped by 5 bases and J by 5 bases; unmatched bases: 9. The CDR3 sequence is 15 residues long. CDR3 in amino acids: CASSRGAGGPHEQYF. The CDR3 DNA sequence: TGTGCCAGTAGTCGGGGAGCGGGGGGGCCACACGAGCAGTACTTC.

V usage is TRBV5-4 and J usage is TRBJ2-7; D is undetermined. V dropped 3 bases and J dropped 0 bases, with 7 bases sitting between them. This CDR3 comprises 13 residues. In germline, CDR1 is SGHNT, CDR2 YYREEE (reference sequence). Here the CDR3 DNA reads TGTGCCAGCAGCTACACCAACTCCTACGAGCAGTACTTC. Protein: CASSYTNSYEQYF.

The chain joins TRBV5-1 to TRBJ2-3; D is uncertain. Trimming took 4 bases from V and 4 from J, leaving 16 bases between them. This CDR3 has 15 residues. The germline CDR1 and CDR2 sequences are SGHRS and YFSETQ. In DNA form, the CDR3 reads TGCGCCAGCAGCCCCGGACCCTTCACCGCAGATACGCAGTATTTT. It codes for CASSPGPFTADTQYF.

The chain is built from TRBV7-2 and TRBJ1-4, with D possibly matching TRBD1 (6 bases). V was shortened by 3 bases and J by 8 bases, with 10 bases between the two germline ends. This CDR3 region has 13 residues. Per the germline V gene, CDR1 is SGHTA and CDR2 is FQGNSA. CDR3 sequence: CASSFLTGEKLFF. The CDR3 bases are TGTGCCAGCAGCTTTTTAACAGGGGAAAAACTGTTTTTT.

This clone was seen a single time. The chain uses TRBV9 and TRBJ2-7; TRBD2 aligns across 7 bases. V was clipped by 0 bases and J by 3 bases; unmatched bases: 3. CDR1 is SGDLS and CDR2 is YYNGEE in the germline V gene. The CDR3 is 14 amino acids. CDR3 DNA: TGTGCCAGCAGCGTAGGCGGGGGATTCTACGAGCAGTACTTC. Protein sequence: CASSVGGGFYEQYF.

This clone has only one observation. The J gene is TRBJ1-2, the V gene TRBV15; no clear D. The germline CDR1 and CDR2 sequences are LNHNV and YYDKDF (reference sequence). V lost 1 base and J lost 5, with 5 bases in between. The CDR3 covers 12 residues. This CDR3 reads CATSRVEYGYTF. The CDR3 DNA reads as TGTGCCACCAGCAGAGTTGAGTATGGCTACACCTTC.

This clone was seen a handful of times. DNA for the CDR3: TGTGCCAGCAGACCTGACAGCGCTGTGGGTAATTCACCCCTCCACTTT. Its translation is CASRPDSAVGNSPLHF. The chain carries TRBV2 and TRBJ1-6, with a tentative D call TRBD1 (5 bases). Germline V lookup: CDR1 SNHLY, CDR2 FYNNEI. Between the trimmed V and J ends, which lost 6 bases and 6 bases, there was a span of 18 bases. This CDR3 has 16 residues. Full variable domain (outside the CDR3, taken from reference TRBV2 and TRBJ1-6): EPEVTQTPSHQVTQMGQEVILRCVPISNHLYFYWYRQILGQKVEFLVSFYNNEISEKSEIFDDQFSVERPDGSNFTLKIRSTKLEDSAMYFCASRPDSAVGNSPLHFGNGTRLTVT.

This chain connects TRBV10-3 to TRBJ1-3; unclear D gene. The ends were cut back, 2 bases at V and 0 bases at J, with 8 bases in the middle. The CDR3 is 15 residues long. CDR1 and CDR2 from the germline V gene are ENHRY and SYGVKD. The CDR3 sequence: CAISEIENSGNTIYF. The CDR3 coding sequence is TGTGCCATCAGTGAGATCGAAAACTCTGGAAACACCATATATTTT.

This sequence joins TRBV7-9 and TRBJ2-3; D gene unclear. The CDR3 sequence is 14 residues long. CDR1 and CDR2 from the germline V gene are SEHNR and FQNEAQ (reference sequence). Between the trimmed V and J ends, which lost 6 bases and 3 bases, there was a span of 13 bases. The CDR3 reads CASRKGSGTDTQYF. DNA for the CDR3: TGTGCCAGCAGGAAGGGATCCGGGACAGATACGCAGTATTTT.

CDR3 sequence reads: CSVSTGLAGWDNEQFF. The CDR3 DNA follows: TGCAGCGTATCCACTGGACTAGCGGGGTGGGACAATGAGCAGTTCTTC. J is TRBJ2-1 and V is TRBV29-1; TRBD2 aligns across 12 bases. The CDR3 spans 16 residues. CDR1 SQVTM and CDR2 ANQGSEA come from the germline V gene. With 6 bases clipped from V and 5 bases from J, the junction kept 11 bases outside the gene matches.

This chain joins TRBV7-2 and TRBJ1-6; TRBD1 matches 7 bases. V lost 1 base and J lost 7; bases outside the gene matches: 7. The CDR3 contains 16 residues. Germline V CDR1 and CDR2: SGHTA, FQGNSA. The CDR3: CASSLGARGQNSPLHF. DNA of the CDR3: TGTGCCAGCAGCTTAGGAGCGAGGGGGCAAAATTCACCCCTCCACTTT.

This chain connects TRBV18 to TRBJ1-4; D unresolved. The CDR3 covers 12 residues. CDR1 is KGHSH, CDR2 LQKENI, per germline. V lost 1 base to trimming and J lost 7 bases, with 4 bases between them. The CDR3 region is CASSPHGEKLFF. The CDR3 coding sequence is TGTGCCAGCTCACCACATGGTGAAAAACTGTTTTTT.

This clone has a single count. V usage is TRBV19 and J usage is TRBJ2-7, with D tentatively TRBD1 (6 bases). CDR3 length: 15 residues. V was pared by 0 bases and J by 4 bases, with 13 bases between. Germline V gene lookup returns CDR1 LNHDA and CDR2 SQIVND (reference sequence). This CDR3 reads CASSIDPWTAYEQYF. Here the CDR3 DNA reads TGTGCCAGTAGTATAGACCCCTGGACAGCTTACGAGCAGTACTTC.

The V gene is TRBV7-9, the J gene TRBJ1-2, with 7 bases identical to TRBD1. This CDR3 is 13 amino acids long. Germline lookup yields CDR1 SEHNR and CDR2 FQNEAQ (reference sequence). Unmatched junction bases numbered 7, after V lost 5 bases and J lost 7 bases. CDR3 coding DNA: TGTGCCAGCAGCGTCCAGACAGGGTCTGGCTACACCTTC. This codes for CASSVQTGSGYTF.

The chain uses TRBV2 and TRBJ1-2; D not certain. Trimming pared 0 bases from V and 4 bases from J, leaving 6 bases between. Germline V lookup: CDR1 SNHLY, CDR2 FYNNEI. This CDR3 is 13 amino acids long. The CDR3 bases are TGTGCCAGCAGTGAAGCAGGTGTCTATGGCTACACCTTC. Amino acid sequence: CASSEAGVYGYTF.

The gene calls are TRBV9 and TRBJ1-2; 8 bases are shared with TRBD1. The CDR3 totals 16 residues. Germline V gives CDR1 SGDLS, CDR2 YYNGEE. J gave up 4 bases and V 0 bases, and 8 bases lay outside the gene matches. As DNA, the CDR3 is TGTGCCAGCAGCGTAGAAGTATCAGGGGGCCGCTATGGCTACACCTTC. It is translated as CASSVEVSGGRYGYTF.

This clone was seen a few times. The V call is TRBV5-1, the J call TRBJ1-6; D unresolved. The V end lost 2 bases, the J end lost 4 bases, and 10 bases lay between the germline ends. The CDR3 loop spans 15 amino acids. The germline V gene encodes CDR1 SGHRS and CDR2 YFSETQ. The CDR3, as DNA: TGCGCCAGCAGCTTTCAGGAGGGTTATAATTCACCCCTCCACTTT. It codes for CASSFQEGYNSPLHF.

This clone was detected only a few times. J is TRBJ1-1 and V is TRBV7-9; D is uncertain. Germline V gene sequence: CDR1 SEHNR, CDR2 FQNEAQ (reference sequence). The CDR3 contains 14 residues. The V end was cut by 4 bases, the J end by 1 base, with 10 bases between. CDR3 nucleotide sequence: TGTGCCAGCAGCTCAGGTGAGGGGAACACTGAAGCTTTCTTT. Protein product: CASSSGEGNTEAFF.

The genes are TRBV27 and TRBJ2-3; tentatively, D is TRBD1 or TRBD2 (6 bases each). The CDR3 consists of 11 residues. The V and J ends lost 10 bases and 8 bases respectively, with 13 bases between them. Looked up from germline, CDR1 is MNHEY and CDR2 is SMNVEV (reference sequence). CDR3 coding DNA: TGTGCCACCCGACTAGGGGGTACGCAGTATTTT. Encoded protein: CATRLGGTQYF.

The chain carries TRBV9 and TRBJ2-5, with 7 bases aligning to TRBD2. This CDR3 has 16 residues. The V and J ends lost 4 bases and 1 base, in that order; junction bases with no gene match: 10. CDR1 is SGDLS and CDR2 is YYNGEE in the germline V gene. The CDR3 nucleotides are TGTGCCAGCAGCCCCCGAGGAGCGGGGACCCAAGAGACCCAGTACTTC. It translates to CASSPRGAGTQETQYF.

The CDR3 is CASSPGHSYEQYF. As DNA, the CDR3 is TGTGCCAGCAGCCCGGGACATAGCTACGAGCAGTACTTC. The J gene is TRBJ2-5, the V gene TRBV9; D perhaps matches TRBD1 (6 bases). Near its end, the DNA agrees better with TRBJ2-7, so the J call may be wrong. CDR3 length equals 13 residues. Germline CDR1 is SGDLS and CDR2 is YYNGEE.

A few counts support this clone. V usage is TRBV9 and J usage is TRBJ1-2; D perhaps matches TRBD1 (6 bases). The CDR3 contains 14 residues. Germline V lookup: CDR1 SGDLS, CDR2 YYNGEE. Trimming took off 3 bases at V and 4 bases at J, with 13 bases between the two ends. The CDR3 DNA sequence: TGTGCCAGCAGCGCAATCCTGACAGGCTATGGCTACACCTTC. This translates into CASSAILTGYGYTF.

The V gene is TRBV10-3, the J gene TRBJ1-6; 10 nucleotides line up with TRBD1. V shed 10 bases, J shed 8 bases, and the junction held 5 bases outside the gene matches. This CDR3 is built from 13 residues. Germline lookup yields CDR1 ENHRY and CDR2 SYGVKD. CDR3 residues: CASTGTGDSPLHF. The CDR3 bases are TGTGCCAGTACCGGGACAGGGGATTCACCCCTCCACTTT.

This chain links TRBV5-5 with TRBJ1-1; 7 bases are a match to TRBD1. There are 14 residues in the CDR3. Germline lookup yields CDR1 SGHKS and CDR2 YYEKEE (reference sequence). V gave up 2 bases and J gave up 8 bases; unmatched junction bases: 9. CDR3 protein: CASSFKRGQDEAFF. CDR3 coding DNA: TGTGCCAGCAGCTTCAAAAGGGGGCAGGACGAAGCTTTCTTT.

The chain combines TRBV6-5 with TRBJ2-2; D may be TRBD1 (7 bases). The V and J ends lost 4 bases and 0 bases respectively, with 12 bases between them. This CDR3 is 16 amino acids long. In germline, CDR1 is MNHEY, CDR2 SVGAGI. The CDR3 bases are TGTGCCAGCAGTTTTCTCAGGGGGGCGAACACCGGGGAGCTGTTTTTT. This sequence encodes CASSFLRGANTGELFF.

The chain employs TRBV7-8 and TRBJ2-4; 7 bases map to TRBD1. J was trimmed by 7 bases and V by 5 bases; bases with no gene match: 5. Germline CDR1 is SGHVS and CDR2 is FQNEAQ. The CDR3 has 13 residues. CDR3 in DNA: TGTGCCAGCAGCGCAGGGACAGTTAACATTCAGTACTTC. Amino acid sequence: CASSAGTVNIQYF.